This is a list of T cell receptor beta chains from one sample in a study of shared clonotypes between healthy human individuals. Profiling relied on immunoSEQ multiplex PCR, and the TCRdb table lists in-frame clones only, not all of them. In the table there are 2,500,000 or so clones, approximately 90% of which are singletons. Sample: naive CD4+ T cells from PBMCs. These receptors came from a man younger than 35 in good health. Some clones in this sample may be carry-over from other donors' samples. The CDR3 runs from the conserved cysteine through the conserved F or W. A D gene is named only where the DNA matches it firmly. The size of a clone is reported for some rows only, either as once, few or many, or as a class for expanded clones.

v_call	j_call	clone_size	d_call	cdr3_nt	cdr3_aa
TRBV19	TRBJ1-2	-	-	TGTGCCAGTAGTACCACTCAGGGGTTCCTTAACTATGGCTACACCTTC	CASSTTQGFLNYGYTF
TRBV29-1	TRBJ2-7	-	-	TGCAGCGTTGGTCCAAGGGTGGGAGGCTACGAGCAGTACTTC	CSVGPRVGGYEQYF
TRBV5-6	TRBJ1-2	-	-	TGTGCCAGCAGCTTGCAAGGGGTTGGCTACACCTTC	CASSLQGVGYTF
TRBV2	TRBJ1-2	-	-	TGTGCCAGCACCGAAGTAGGGGGTGAGGGCTACACCTTC	CASTEVGGEGYTF
TRBV4-3	TRBJ2-3	-	-	TGCGCCAGCAGCCCCCAGGGCGGAGATACGCAGTATTTT	CASSPQGGDTQYF
TRBV6-5	TRBJ1-4	-	TRBD1	TGTGCCAGCAGCCGGGGGACAGGGGATGAAAAACTGTTTTTT	CASSRGTGDEKLFF
TRBV28	TRBJ2-4	-	-	TGTGCCAGCAGTTTAAGGACCGCCTTCCTAAACATTCAGTACTTC	CASSLRTAFLNIQYF
TRBV2	TRBJ2-3	once	-	TGTGCCAGCAGTCTGGGCTCCGAAGATACGCAGTATTTT	CASSLGSEDTQYF
TRBV28	TRBJ2-2	-	-	TGTGCCAGCAACCTTCCTTCGGTAGGGGAGCTGTTTTTT	CASNLPSVGELFF
TRBV2	TRBJ2-7	-	-	TGTGCCAGCAGTGATATGGCGGGCTCTACCGAGCAGTACTTC	CASSDMAGSTEQYF
TRBV7-3	TRBJ2-1	once	TRBD2	TGTGCCAGCAGCCCCCCGGGGCTAGCGGGAGGGAGGTCTAAGTTCTTC	CASSPPGLAGGRSKFF
TRBV28	TRBJ2-1	-	-	TGTGCCAGCAGTTTAACTGGTTACAATGAGCAGTTCTTC	CASSLTGYNEQFF
TRBV7-8	TRBJ2-7	-	TRBD1	TGTGCCAGCAGCTCAGGCCCCCCGGGACAGGGGAGGGACGAGCAGTACTTC	CASSSGPPGQGRDEQYF
TRBV2	TRBJ2-5	-	-	TGTGCCAGCAGTGAAATGTGGGGCCACACAAGGGACCAAGAGACCCAGTACTTC	CASSEMWGHTRDQETQYF
TRBV19	TRBJ2-5	-	-	TGTGCCAGTAGTTTGCAACAGGGCGAGACCCAGTACTTC	CASSLQQGETQYF
TRBV2	TRBJ2-1	-	-	TGTGCCAGCAGTCCGGGAGCTTTGGGGGCGGCCTACAATGAGCAGTTCTTC	CASSPGALGAAYNEQFF
TRBV2	TRBJ2-3	once	TRBD1	TGTGCCAGCAATAGACAGGGCTCAGATACGCAGTATTTT	CASNRQGSDTQYF
TRBV11-2	TRBJ1-1	-	-	TGTGCCAGCAGCTCCCTTCCTGGTGGCACTGAAGCTTTCTTT	CASSSLPGGTEAFF
TRBV2	TRBJ2-7	-	-	TGTGCCAGCCCAGCCCTCCGGTCGGGGGTATACGAGCAGTACTTC	CASPALRSGVYEQYF
TRBV28	TRBJ2-3	-	TRBD2	TGTGCCAGCAGTTCGCTAGCGGGGGGGGATACGCAGTATTTT	CASSSLAGGDTQYF
TRBV5-1	TRBJ2-7	-	-	TGCGCCAGCAGCTTGGGGGTGGTACCTCAAGAGCAGTACTTC	CASSLGVVPQEQYF
TRBV2	TRBJ2-2	-	-	TGTGCCAGCAGTGAAGCTGGTGGCTCCGGGGAGCTGTTTTTT	CASSEAGGSGELFF
TRBV6-1	TRBJ2-7	-	TRBD2	TGTGCCAGCAGTGAAGCAGGGTGGGCTAGCGGGACTCCCTACGAGCAGTACTTC	CASSEAGWASGTPYEQYF
TRBV7-3	TRBJ2-3	once	TRBD2	TGTGCCAGCAGCGCGGGGGGAGATACGCAGTATTTT	CASSAGGDTQYF
TRBV6-1	TRBJ1-6	-	-	TGTGCCAGCAGTGAAGCTGCAGGGAGGGATAATTCACCCCTCCACTTT	CASSEAAGRDNSPLHF
TRBV9	TRBJ2-5	-	TRBD2	TGTGCCAGCAGCGTAGGGCTAGCGGGAGGGCCGGGGGAGACCCAGTACTTC	CASSVGLAGGPGETQYF
TRBV28	TRBJ1-5	-	-	TGTGCCAGCAGCTCTATTCAGGGTGGACGGCCCCAGCATTTT	CASSSIQGGRPQHF
TRBV30	TRBJ1-6	-	-	TGTGCCTGGAGTGTATTCGGGGCAGGGAGTTCACCCCTCCACTTT	CAWSVFGAGSSPLHF
TRBV29-1	TRBJ1-3	-	-	TGCAGCGTAATACAGGGAAGCTCTGGAAACACCATATATTTT	CSVIQGSSGNTIYF
TRBV5-1	TRBJ1-1	-	-	TGCGCCAGCAGGAAACAGGAGAACACTGAAGCTTTCTTT	CASRKQENTEAFF
TRBV9	TRBJ2-3	-	-	TGTGCCAGCAGCGTAGATCGGCAAGGGGGTACGACAGATACGCAGTATTTT	CASSVDRQGGTTDTQYF
TRBV28	TRBJ1-1	-	TRBD1	TGTGCCAGCACCATCGTCGGCCCCAAGACAGGGGAAGCTTTCTTT	CASTIVGPKTGEAFF
TRBV18	TRBJ2-7	-	-	TGTGCCAGCTCACCACCTAGTAGGCGGGCCACCTCCTACGAGCAGTACTTC	CASSPPSRRATSYEQYF
TRBV19	TRBJ1-1	-	-	TGTGCCAGTAGCAAGATTTCAGGGTCGGGGAACACTGAAGCTTTCTTT	CASSKISGSGNTEAFF
TRBV15	TRBJ1-5	-	-	TGTGCCACCAGCAGAATAAGGGGCAATCAGCCCCAGCATTTT	CATSRIRGNQPQHF
TRBV28	TRBJ1-5	-	-	TGTGCCAGCAGTTTTCCCGGGGGGCATAGCAATCAGCCCCAGCATTTT	CASSFPGGHSNQPQHF
TRBV28	TRBJ1-1	-	TRBD1	TGTGCCAGCAGCCCCGGGACAGACCACACTGAAGCTTTCTTT	CASSPGTDHTEAFF
TRBV5-6	TRBJ1-3	once	-	TGTGCCAGCAGCCTCTTGGCCGGCAGCTCTGGAAACACCATATATTTT	CASSLLAGSSGNTIYF
TRBV7-2	TRBJ2-7	-	TRBD2	TGTGCCAGCAGCTTAGACGCGACTAGCGGGACCGAGCAGTACTTC	CASSLDATSGTEQYF
TRBV6-5	TRBJ2-5	-	-	TGTGCCAGCAGTCCGCCCGGGGGTCGTCACTACTTC	CASSPPGGRHYF
TRBV19	TRBJ1-5	-	TRBD1	TGTGCCAGTACCCGGGGACAGGGAGGAGGTCAGGATCAGCCCCAGCATTTT	CASTRGQGGGQDQPQHF
TRBV14	TRBJ2-1	once	TRBD1	TGTGCCAGCAGCGACAGGGGGCGCGTTGAGCAGTTCTTC	CASSDRGRVEQFF
TRBV7-2	TRBJ1-2	-	TRBD1	TGTGCCAGCAGCCGACAAAGGGGGCATGGCTACACCTTC	CASSRQRGHGYTF
TRBV7-9	TRBJ2-1	-	TRBD1	TGTGCCAGCAGCTGGGACAGGGGAAATGAGCAGTTCTTC	CASSWDRGNEQFF
TRBV18	TRBJ2-5	-	TRBD2	TGTGCCAGCTCACCTTATACTAGCGGGCTACAAGAGACCCAGTACTTC	CASSPYTSGLQETQYF
TRBV9	TRBJ2-6	-	TRBD2	TGTGCCAGCAGCGCCGGGACTAGCGGGACCGGGGCCAACGTCCTGACTTTC	CASSAGTSGTGANVLTF
TRBV5-1	TRBJ1-4	-	TRBD1	TGCGCCAGCAGCCCAGCCGGGACAGGGATGAGTGAAAAACTGTTTTTT	CASSPAGTGMSEKLFF
TRBV30	TRBJ2-2	-	TRBD1	TGTGCCTGGATGAGACAGGGGGGACCCGGGGAGCTGTTTTTT	CAWMRQGGPGELFF
TRBV7-2	TRBJ2-1	-	-	TGTGCCAGCAGCTTTGAACTAGCTAGCAATGAGCAGTTCTTC	CASSFELASNEQFF
TRBV29-1	TRBJ2-7	-	-	TGCAGCGCCCGGACGTACAACTACGAGCAGTACTTC	CSARTYNYEQYF
TRBV9	TRBJ2-5	-	-	TGTGCCAGCAGCGTGGGACACGACCAAGAGACCCAGTACTTC	CASSVGHDQETQYF
TRBV28	TRBJ2-1	-	-	TGTGCCAGCAGTTTGCAGACTCCCAATGAGCAGTTCTTC	CASSLQTPNEQFF
TRBV28	TRBJ2-6	-	-	TGTGCCAGCATCGGAAGGAGGGCCAACGTCCTGACTTTC	CASIGRRANVLTF